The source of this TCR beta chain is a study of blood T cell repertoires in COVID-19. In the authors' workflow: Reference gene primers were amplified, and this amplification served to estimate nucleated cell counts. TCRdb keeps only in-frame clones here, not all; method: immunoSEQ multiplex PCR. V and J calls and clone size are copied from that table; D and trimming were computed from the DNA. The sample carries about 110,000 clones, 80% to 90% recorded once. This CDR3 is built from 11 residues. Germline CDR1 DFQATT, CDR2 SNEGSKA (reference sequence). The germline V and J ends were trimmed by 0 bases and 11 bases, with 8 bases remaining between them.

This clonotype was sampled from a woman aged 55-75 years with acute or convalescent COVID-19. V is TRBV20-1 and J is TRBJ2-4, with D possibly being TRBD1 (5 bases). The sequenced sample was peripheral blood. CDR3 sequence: CSAREDSVQYF. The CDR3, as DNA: TGCAGTGCTAGAGAAGACAGTGTTCAGTACTTC.